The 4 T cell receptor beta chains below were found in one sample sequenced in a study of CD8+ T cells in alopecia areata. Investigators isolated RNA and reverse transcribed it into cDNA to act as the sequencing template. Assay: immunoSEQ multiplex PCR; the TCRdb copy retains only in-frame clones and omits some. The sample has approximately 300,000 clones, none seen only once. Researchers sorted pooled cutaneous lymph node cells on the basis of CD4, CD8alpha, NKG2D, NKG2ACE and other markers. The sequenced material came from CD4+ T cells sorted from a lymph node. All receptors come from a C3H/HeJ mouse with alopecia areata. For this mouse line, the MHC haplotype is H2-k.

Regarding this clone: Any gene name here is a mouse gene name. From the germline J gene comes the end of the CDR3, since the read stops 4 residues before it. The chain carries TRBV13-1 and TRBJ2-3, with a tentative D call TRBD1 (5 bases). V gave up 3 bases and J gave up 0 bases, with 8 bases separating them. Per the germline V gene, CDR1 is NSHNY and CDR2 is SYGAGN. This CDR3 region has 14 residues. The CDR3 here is CASSGQYSAETLYF. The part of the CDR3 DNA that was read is TGTGCCAGCAGTGGACAGTATAGTGCAGAA.

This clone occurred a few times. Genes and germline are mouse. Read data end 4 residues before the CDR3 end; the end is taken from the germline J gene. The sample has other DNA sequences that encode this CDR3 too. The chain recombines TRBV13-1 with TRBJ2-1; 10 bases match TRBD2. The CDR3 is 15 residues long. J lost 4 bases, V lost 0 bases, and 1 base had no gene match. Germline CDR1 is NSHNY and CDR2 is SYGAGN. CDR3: CASSDALGGYAEQFF. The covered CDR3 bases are TGTGCCAGCAGTGATGCACTGGGGGGGTATGCT.

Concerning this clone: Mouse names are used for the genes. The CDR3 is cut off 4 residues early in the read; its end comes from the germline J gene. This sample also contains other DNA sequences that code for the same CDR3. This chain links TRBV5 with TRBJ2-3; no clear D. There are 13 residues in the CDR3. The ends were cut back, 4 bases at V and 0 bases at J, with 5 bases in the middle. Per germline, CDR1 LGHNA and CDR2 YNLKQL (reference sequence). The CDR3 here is CASSPTSAETLYF. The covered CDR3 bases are TGTGCCAGCAGCCCAACTAGTGCAGAA.

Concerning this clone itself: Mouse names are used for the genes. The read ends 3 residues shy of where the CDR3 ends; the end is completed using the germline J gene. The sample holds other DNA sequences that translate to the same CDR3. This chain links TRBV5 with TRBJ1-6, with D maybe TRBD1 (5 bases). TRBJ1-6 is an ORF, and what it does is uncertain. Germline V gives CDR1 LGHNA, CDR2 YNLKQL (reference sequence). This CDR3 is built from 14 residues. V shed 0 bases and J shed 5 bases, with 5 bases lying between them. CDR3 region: CASSQETDNSPLYF. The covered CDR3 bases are TGTGCCAGCAGCCAAGAGACAGATAATTCGCCC.